This passage covers 3 T cell receptor beta chains from one sample sequenced in a study of shared clonotypes between healthy human individuals. Sequencing was performed with immunoSEQ multiplex PCR; in TCRdb, only in-frame clones are kept and a portion is missing. Of 2,500,000 or so clones detected, around 90% appear once; the ten largest clones hold around 0.38%. Material: naive CD4+ T cells from PBMCs. The subset was: CD45RA+ positively selected. The receptors were gathered from a man younger than 35 in good health. Some clones in this sample may be carry-over from other donors' samples.

The J gene is TRBJ2-1, the V gene TRBV7-9; D is unresolved. Germline values: CDR1 SEHNR, CDR2 FQNEAQ (reference sequence). With 5 bases removed from V and 0 bases from J, the gap between germline ends came to 17 bases. This CDR3 comprises 17 residues. CDR3 region: CASSRRSAVSSYNEQFF. CDR3 bases: TGTGCCAGCAGCCGACGGTCCGCGGTAAGCTCCTACAATGAGCAGTTCTTC.

The chain has TRBV4-1 and TRBJ2-3; weak D call: TRBD2 (6 bases). V lost 2 bases to trimming and J lost 6 bases, with 27 bases between them. There are 19 residues in the CDR3. The germline V gene encodes CDR1 MGHRA and CDR2 YSYEKL. The CDR3 spells CASSQLGPGVGGITDTQYF. The CDR3 nucleotides are TGCGCCAGCAGCCAATTGGGCCCCGGCGTGGGGGGTATTACGGATACGCAGTATTTT.

Points on this clone: In the same sample, other DNA sequences code for this CDR3. The CDR3 bases are TGTGCCAGCAGCTTAGTTCGCACCGGGGAGCTGTTTTTT. It codes for CASSLVRTGELFF. This chain uses TRBV11-2 with TRBJ2-2; D call uncertain. Germline V gene lookup returns CDR1 SGHAT and CDR2 FQNNGV. There are 13 residues in the CDR3. With 1 base removed from V and 4 bases from J, the gap between germline ends came to 4 bases. The full variable domain, with the rest looked up from reference TRBV11-2 and TRBJ2-2, is EAGVAQSPRYKIIEKRQSVAFWCNPISGHATLYWYQQILGQGPKLLIQFQNNGVVDDSQLPKDRFSAERLKGVDSTLKIQPAKLEDSAVYLCASSLVRTGELFFGEGSRLTVL.